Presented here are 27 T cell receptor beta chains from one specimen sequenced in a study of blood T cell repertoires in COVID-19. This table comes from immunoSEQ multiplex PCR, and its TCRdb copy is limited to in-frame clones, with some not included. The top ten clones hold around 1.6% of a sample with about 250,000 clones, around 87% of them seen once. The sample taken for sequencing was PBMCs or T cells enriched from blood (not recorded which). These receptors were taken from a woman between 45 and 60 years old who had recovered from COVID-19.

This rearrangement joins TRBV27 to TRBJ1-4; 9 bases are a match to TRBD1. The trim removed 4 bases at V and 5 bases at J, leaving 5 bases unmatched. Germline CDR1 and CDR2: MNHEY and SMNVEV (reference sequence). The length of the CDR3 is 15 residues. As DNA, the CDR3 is TGTGCCAGCAGTTGGACAGGGGTGGGGAATGAAAAACTGTTTTTT. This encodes CASSWTGVGNEKLFF.

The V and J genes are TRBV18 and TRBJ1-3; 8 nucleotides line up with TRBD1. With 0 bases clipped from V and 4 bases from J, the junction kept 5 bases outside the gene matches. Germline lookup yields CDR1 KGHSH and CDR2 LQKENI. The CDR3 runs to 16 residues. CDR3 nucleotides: TGTGCCAGCTCACCACCGTGGACAGGGAGAGGAAACACCATATATTTT. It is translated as CASSPPWTGRGNTIYF. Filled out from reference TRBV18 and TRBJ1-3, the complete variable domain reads NAGVMQNPRHLVRRRGQEARLRCSPMKGHSHVYWYRQLPEEGLKFMVYLQKENIIDESGMPKERFSAEFPKEGPSILRIQQVVRGDSAAYFCASSPPWTGRGNTIYFGEGSWLTVV.

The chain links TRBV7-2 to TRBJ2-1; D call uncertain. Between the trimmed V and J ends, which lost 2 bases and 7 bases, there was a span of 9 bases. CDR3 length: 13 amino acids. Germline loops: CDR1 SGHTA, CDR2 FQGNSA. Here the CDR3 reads CASSLSARNEQFF. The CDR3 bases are TGTGCCAGCAGCTTATCTGCGCGGAATGAGCAGTTCTTC. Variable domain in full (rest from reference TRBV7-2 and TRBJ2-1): GAGVSQSPSNKVTEKGKDVELRCDPISGHTALYWYRQSLGQGLEFLIYFQGNSAPDKSGLPSDRFSAERTGGSVSTLTIQRTQQEDSAVYLCASSLSARNEQFFGPGTRLTVL.

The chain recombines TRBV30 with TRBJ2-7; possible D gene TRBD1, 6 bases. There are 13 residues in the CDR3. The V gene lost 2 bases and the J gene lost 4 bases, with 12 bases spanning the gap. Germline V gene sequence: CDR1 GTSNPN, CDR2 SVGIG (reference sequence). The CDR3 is CAWSSGQKYEQYF. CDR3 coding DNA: TGTGCCTGGAGTTCCGGACAGAAGTACGAGCAGTACTTC.

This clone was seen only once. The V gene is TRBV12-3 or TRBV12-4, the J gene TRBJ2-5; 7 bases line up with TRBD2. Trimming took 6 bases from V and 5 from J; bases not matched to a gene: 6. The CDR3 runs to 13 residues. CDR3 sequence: CASSTMGGETQYF. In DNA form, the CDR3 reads TGTGCCAGCAGCACCATGGGGGGGGAGACCCAGTACTTC.

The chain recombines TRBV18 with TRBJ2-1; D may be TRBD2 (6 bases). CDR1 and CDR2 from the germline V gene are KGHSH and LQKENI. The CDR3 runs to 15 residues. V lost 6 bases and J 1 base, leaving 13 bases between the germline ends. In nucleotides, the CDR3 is TGTGCCAGCTCCATTAGGGCGGGGTCCTACAATGAGCAGTTCTTC. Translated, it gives CASSIRAGSYNEQFF.

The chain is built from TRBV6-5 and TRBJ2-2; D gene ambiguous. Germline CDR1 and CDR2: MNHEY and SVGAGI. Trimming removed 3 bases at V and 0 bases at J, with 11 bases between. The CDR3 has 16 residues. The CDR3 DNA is TGTGCCAGCAGTTATATGCAGGCTACGAACACCGGGGAGCTGTTTTTT. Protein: CASSYMQATNTGELFF.

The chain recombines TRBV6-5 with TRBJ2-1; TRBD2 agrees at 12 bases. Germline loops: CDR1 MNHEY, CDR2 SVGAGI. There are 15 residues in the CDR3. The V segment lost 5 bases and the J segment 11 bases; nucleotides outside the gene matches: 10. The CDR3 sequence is CASSRWTSGITKQFF. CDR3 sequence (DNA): TGTGCCAGCAGTCGCTGGACTAGCGGGATTACAAAGCAGTTCTTC.

CDR3 protein: CASTADRGYEQFF. CDR3 in DNA: TGTGCCAGTACCGCGGACAGGGGCTATGAGCAGTTCTTC. This sequence joins TRBV19 and TRBJ2-1, with TRBD1 matching 9 bases. The CDR3 length is 13 residues. Germline V gene data show CDR1 as LNHDA and CDR2 as SQIVND (reference sequence). The junction had 6 bases not matched to a gene; V was cut back by 7 bases and J by 8 bases.

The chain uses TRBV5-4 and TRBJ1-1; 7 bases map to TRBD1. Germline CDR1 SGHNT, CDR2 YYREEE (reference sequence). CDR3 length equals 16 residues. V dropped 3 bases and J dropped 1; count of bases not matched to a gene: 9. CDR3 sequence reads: CASSSRDRGTNTEAFF. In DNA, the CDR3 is TGTGCCAGCAGCTCCCGGGACAGAGGGACGAACACTGAAGCTTTCTTT.

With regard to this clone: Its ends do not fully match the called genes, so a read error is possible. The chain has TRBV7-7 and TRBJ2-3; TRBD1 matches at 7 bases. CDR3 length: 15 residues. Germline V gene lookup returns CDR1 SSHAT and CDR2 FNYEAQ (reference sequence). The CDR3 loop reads CASSLTASRGDTQYF. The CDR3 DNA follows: TGTGCTAGCAGCTTAACGGCTAGCAGGGGGGATACGCAGTATTTT.

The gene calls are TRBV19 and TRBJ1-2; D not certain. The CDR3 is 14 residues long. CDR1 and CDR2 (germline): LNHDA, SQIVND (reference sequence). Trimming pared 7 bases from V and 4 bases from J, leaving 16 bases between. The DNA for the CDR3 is TGTGCCAGTACCACCCCTGGGCAGCCCTATGGCTACACCTTC. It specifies CASTTPGQPYGYTF.

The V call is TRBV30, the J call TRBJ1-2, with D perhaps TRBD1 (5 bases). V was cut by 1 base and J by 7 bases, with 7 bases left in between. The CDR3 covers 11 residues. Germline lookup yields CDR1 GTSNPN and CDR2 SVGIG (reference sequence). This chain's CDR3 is CAWSDGAGYTF. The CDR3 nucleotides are TGTGCCTGGAGTGATGGGGCTGGCTACACCTTC.

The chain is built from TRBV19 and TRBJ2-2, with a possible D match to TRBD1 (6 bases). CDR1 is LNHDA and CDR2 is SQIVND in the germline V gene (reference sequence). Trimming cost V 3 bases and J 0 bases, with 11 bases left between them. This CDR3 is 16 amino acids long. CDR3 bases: TGTGCCAGTAGTATGCGAGGGACAACGAACACCGGGGAGCTGTTTTTT. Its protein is CASSMRGTTNTGELFF.

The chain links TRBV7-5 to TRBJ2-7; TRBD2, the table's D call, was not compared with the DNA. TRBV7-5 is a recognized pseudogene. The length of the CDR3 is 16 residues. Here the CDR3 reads CARSPLGVADKYEQYF. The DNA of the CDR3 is TGTGCCAGAAGCCCGCTGGGGGTAGCGGATAAATACGAGCAGTACTTC.

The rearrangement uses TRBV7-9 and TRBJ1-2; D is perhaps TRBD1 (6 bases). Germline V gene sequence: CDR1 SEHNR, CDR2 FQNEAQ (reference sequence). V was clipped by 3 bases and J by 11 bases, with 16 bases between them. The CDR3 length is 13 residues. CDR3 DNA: TGTGCCAGCAGCTTTGGACAGAACTACGAGTACACCTTC. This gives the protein CASSFGQNYEYTF.

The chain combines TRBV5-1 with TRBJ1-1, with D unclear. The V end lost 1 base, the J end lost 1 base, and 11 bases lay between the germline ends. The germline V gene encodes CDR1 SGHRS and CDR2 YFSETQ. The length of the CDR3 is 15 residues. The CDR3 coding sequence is TGCGCCAGCAGCTTGAACGAGATGAGGAACACTGAAGCTTTCTTT. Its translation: CASSLNEMRNTEAFF.

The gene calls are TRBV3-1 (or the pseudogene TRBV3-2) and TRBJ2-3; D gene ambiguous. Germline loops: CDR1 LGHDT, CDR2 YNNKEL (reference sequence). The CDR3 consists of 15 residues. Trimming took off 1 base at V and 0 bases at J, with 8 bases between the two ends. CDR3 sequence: CASSQAVTSTDTQYF. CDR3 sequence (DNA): TGTGCCAGCAGCCAAGCCGTTACTAGCACAGATACGCAGTATTTT.

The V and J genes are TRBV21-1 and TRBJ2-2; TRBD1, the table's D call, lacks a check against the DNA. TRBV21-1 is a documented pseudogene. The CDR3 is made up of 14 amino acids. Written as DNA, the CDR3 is TGTGCCAGCAAGGGACAAAGCCGGGGCGGGGAGCTGTTTTTT. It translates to CASKGQSRGGELFF.

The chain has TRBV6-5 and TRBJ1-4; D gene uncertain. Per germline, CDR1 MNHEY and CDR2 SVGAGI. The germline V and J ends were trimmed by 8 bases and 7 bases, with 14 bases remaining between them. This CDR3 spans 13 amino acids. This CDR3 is CASQENGVEKLFF. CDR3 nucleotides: TGTGCCAGCCAAGAGAACGGGGTTGAAAAACTGTTTTTT.

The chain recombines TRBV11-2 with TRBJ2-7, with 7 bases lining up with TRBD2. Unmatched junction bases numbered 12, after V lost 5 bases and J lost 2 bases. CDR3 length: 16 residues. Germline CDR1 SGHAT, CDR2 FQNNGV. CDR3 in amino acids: CASSPLADTRTYEQYF. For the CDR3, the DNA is TGTGCCAGCAGCCCTCTAGCGGATACGCGTACCTACGAGCAGTACTTC. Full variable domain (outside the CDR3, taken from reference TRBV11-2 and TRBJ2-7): EAGVAQSPRYKIIEKRQSVAFWCNPISGHATLYWYQQILGQGPKLLIQFQNNGVVDDSQLPKDRFSAERLKGVDSTLKIQPAKLEDSAVYLCASSPLADTRTYEQYFGPGTRLTVT.

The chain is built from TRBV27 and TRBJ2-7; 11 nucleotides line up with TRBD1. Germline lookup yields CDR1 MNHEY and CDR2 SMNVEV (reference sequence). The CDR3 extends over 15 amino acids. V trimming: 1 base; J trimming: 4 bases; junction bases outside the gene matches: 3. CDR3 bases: TGTGCCAGCAGTTTATTCGGACAGGGGGCTTACGAGCAGTACTTC. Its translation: CASSLFGQGAYEQYF.

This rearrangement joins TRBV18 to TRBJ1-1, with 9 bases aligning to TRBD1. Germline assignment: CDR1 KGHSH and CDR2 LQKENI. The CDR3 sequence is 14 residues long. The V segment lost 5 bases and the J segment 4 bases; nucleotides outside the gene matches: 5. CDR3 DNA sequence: TGTGCCAGCTCATCGATGGACAGGGGCACTGAAGCTTTCTTT. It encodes CASSSMDRGTEAFF.

DNA for the CDR3: TGTGCCAGCAGCCGCATACAGGGGAACACTGAAGCTTTCTTT. It specifies CASSRIQGNTEAFF. The chain combines TRBV2 with TRBJ1-1; a weak D match, TRBD1 (6 bases). The germline CDR1 and CDR2 sequences are SNHLY and FYNNEI. V dropped 6 bases and J dropped 1 base, with 12 bases sitting between them. CDR3 length: 14 residues.

CDR3 sequence reads: CASSISGPGLAGGQETQYF. CDR3 DNA: TGTGCCAGCAGTATCTCGGGACCGGGGCTAGCGGGAGGCCAAGAGACCCAGTACTTC. The chain joins TRBV28 to TRBJ2-5; 11 nucleotides align to TRBD2. The CDR3 runs to 19 residues. Germline lookup yields CDR1 MDHEN and CDR2 SYDVKM. V trimming: 5 bases; J trimming: 1 base; junction bases outside the gene matches: 15.

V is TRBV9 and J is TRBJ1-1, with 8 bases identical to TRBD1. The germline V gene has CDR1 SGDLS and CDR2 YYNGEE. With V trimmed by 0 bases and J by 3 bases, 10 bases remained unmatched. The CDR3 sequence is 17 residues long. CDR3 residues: CASSVALGTGGDTEAFF. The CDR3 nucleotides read TGTGCCAGCAGCGTAGCTTTGGGGACAGGAGGGGACACTGAAGCTTTCTTT.

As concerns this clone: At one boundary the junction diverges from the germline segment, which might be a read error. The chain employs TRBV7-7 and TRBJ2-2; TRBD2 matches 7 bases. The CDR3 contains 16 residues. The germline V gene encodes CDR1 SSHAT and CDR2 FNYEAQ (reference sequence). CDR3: CASSFTAGDITGELFF. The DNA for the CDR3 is TGTGCTAGCAGCTTTACGGCGGGAGACATAACCGGGGAGCTGTTTTTT.